This TCR beta chain was profiled in a study of cytomegalovirus exposure and HLA in healthy donors. Findings and caveats of the study: TRBV6-2, TRBV6-3 and some other V segments were unresolvable in 87-base-pair reads.

60 Vbeta and 13 Jbeta primers were used in PCR. Using immunoSEQ multiplex PCR, the repertoire was profiled, and TCRdb retains in-frame clones only, with some absent. The table includes approximately 95,000 clones, under 85% detected once. CDR3 size: 14 residues. The V end was cut by 7 bases, the J end by 0 bases, with 10 bases between. Germline CDR1 and CDR2: LNHDA and SQIVND (reference sequence). On this clone: Its antigen is still unknown.

What was sequenced was PBMCs. This chain connects TRBV19 to TRBJ1-5, with D unclear. The receptor was isolated from a man aged 18 to 30 in good health and CMV-seropositive. CDR3 amino acids: CASTKTPSNQPQHF. CDR3 bases: TGTGCCAGTACAAAGACACCTAGCAATCAGCCCCAGCATTTT.